One sample yielded the 17 T cell receptor beta chains listed below, sequenced in a study of T-cell reconstitution after alpha-beta-depleted transplantation in children. The TCRbeta library was prepared with unique molecular identifiers. TCRdb re-called the PCR reads with MiXCR, one entry per CDR3 protein. The top ten hold about 2.6% of the sample, which has almost 250,000 distinct CDR3 sequences, more than 20% seen once. Here the sequenced sample was PBMCs, taken before TCRalphabeta/CD19-depleted stem cell transplant. The receptors were sampled from a girl aged 2-10 years with Fanconi anemia, due to receive a stem cell transplant.

This clonotype was seen repeatedly, ten times or more. This chain links TRBV12-3 or TRBV12-4 with TRBJ2-1; TRBD1 agrees at 9 bases. V trimming: 1 base; J trimming: 9 bases; junction bases outside the gene matches: 4. CDR3 length equals 14 residues. CDR3 region: CASSLGDRVGEQFF. For the CDR3, the DNA is TGTGCCAGCAGTTTAGGGGACAGGGTAGGTGAGCAGTTCTTC.

V usage is TRBV20-1 and J usage is TRBJ2-1; D perhaps matches TRBD2 (7 bases). V lost 8 bases, J lost 4 bases, and 18 bases lay in between. CDR1 is DFQATT and CDR2 is SNEGSKA in the germline V gene (reference sequence). The CDR3 length is 14 residues. For the CDR3, the DNA is TGCAGTCCCCGTCGGGGGGCGGGTTACAATGAGCAGTTCTTC. It is translated as CSPRRGAGYNEQFF.

This clonotype has just a few counts. The CDR3 coding sequence is TGCAGCGTTCTTTCCAGCCTAAAGGGTACGCAGTATTTT. The encoded protein is CSVLSSLKGTQYF. The gene calls are TRBV29-1 and TRBJ2-3; D is ambiguous. The V end was cut by 5 bases, the J end by 8 bases, with 17 bases between. Germline CDR1 and CDR2: SQVTM and ANQGSEA. The length of the CDR3 is 13 residues.

The rearrangement joins TRBV7-3 to TRBJ2-7; weak D call: TRBD2 (7 bases). The CDR3 runs 14 residues. V shed 2 bases and J shed 2 bases, with 10 bases lying between them. In germline, CDR1 is SGHTA, CDR2 FQGTGA. The DNA for the CDR3 is TGTGCCAGCAGCTTACGAGGGGGGGCCTACGAGCAGTACTTC. It specifies CASSLRGGAYEQYF.

This clonotype was counted a few times. This sequence joins TRBV20-1 and TRBJ2-7; possible D gene TRBD1, 5 bases. The CDR3 sequence is 14 residues long. The germline CDR1 and CDR2 sequences are DFQATT and SNEGSKA (reference sequence). Between the trimmed V and J ends, which lost 1 base and 1 base, there was a span of 11 bases. The CDR3 region is CSARVAGHSYEQYF. The CDR3 DNA sequence: TGCAGTGCTAGAGTGGCAGGGCATTCCTACGAGCAGTACTTC.

This rearrangement joins TRBV29-1 to TRBJ2-1, with 7 bases aligning to TRBD2. The germline V gene has CDR1 SQVTM and CDR2 ANQGSEA. V gave up 3 bases and J gave up 2 bases; unmatched junction bases: 16. CDR3 length equals 18 residues. The CDR3: CSVEAPLGGVATYNEQFF. CDR3 DNA sequence: TGCAGCGTTGAGGCCCCCTTGGGAGGGGTGGCAACCTACAATGAGCAGTTCTTC.

The chain joins TRBV6-2 or TRBV6-3 to TRBJ2-3, with D maybe TRBD1 (5 bases). V was clipped by 5 bases and J by 2 bases, with 11 bases between them. The CDR3 has 14 amino acids. Germline V gene sequence: CDR1 MNHEY, CDR2 SVGEGT. DNA for the CDR3: TGTGCCAGCAGTCTCCTCAGGGCCACAGATACGCAGTATTTT. Its translation: CASSLLRATDTQYF.

The chain uses TRBV6-1 and TRBJ1-2; the D gene is possibly TRBD1 (5 bases). CDR1 is MNHNS and CDR2 is SASEGT in the germline V gene. This CDR3 contains 13 residues. Between the trimmed V and J ends, which lost 5 bases and 4 bases, there was a span of 11 bases. The CDR3 is CASSPPGTYGYTF. Written as DNA, the CDR3 is TGTGCCAGCAGTCCACCAGGGACCTATGGCTACACCTTC.

This clonotype was counted ten times or more. The rearrangement links TRBV20-1 to TRBJ1-6; unclear D gene. Trimming took 4 bases from V and 0 from J, leaving 10 bases between them. This CDR3 has 15 residues. Germline values: CDR1 DFQATT, CDR2 SNEGSKA (reference sequence). CDR3: CSATTVSSYNSPLHF. The DNA of the CDR3 is TGCAGTGCTACGACTGTCAGCTCCTATAATTCACCCCTCCACTTT.

This clonotype came up many times. The genes are TRBV6-4 and TRBJ2-3; tentative D call: TRBD1 (5 bases). The V end lost 3 bases, the J end lost 3 bases, and 7 bases lay between the germline ends. Germline V CDR1 and CDR2: MRHNA, SNTAGT. The CDR3 spans 13 residues. CDR3 nucleotide sequence: TGTGCCAGCAGTGAAGGGGAAACAGATACGCAGTATTTT. Translation gives CASSEGETDTQYF.

This clonotype was seen only a few times. The CDR3 nucleotides are TGCAGTGCTAGAGGGGGGGGATTGGAGACCCAGTACTTC. As protein: CSARGGGLETQYF. The rearrangement uses TRBV20-1 and TRBJ2-5, with 7 bases fitting TRBD2. V trimming: 1 base; J trimming: 5 bases; junction bases outside the gene matches: 4. Germline lookup yields CDR1 DFQATT and CDR2 SNEGSKA (reference sequence). The CDR3 totals 13 residues.

The genes are TRBV20-1 and TRBJ2-1; D gene unclear. The V end lost 2 bases, the J end lost 6 bases, and 14 bases lay between the germline ends. The CDR3 runs 14 residues. The germline CDR1 and CDR2 sequences are DFQATT and SNEGSKA (reference sequence). The CDR3 DNA follows: TGCAGTGCTAGACCAAGGAGATTTTCCAATGAGCAGTTCTTC. Protein sequence: CSARPRRFSNEQFF.

The chain recombines TRBV18 with TRBJ2-7; 15 positions agree with TRBD2. J gave up 0 bases and V 2 bases, and 5 bases lay outside the gene matches. Germline values: CDR1 KGHSH, CDR2 LQKENI. The length of the CDR3 is 18 residues. CDR3 sequence reads: CASSPGLAGGASSYEQYF. The CDR3 coding sequence is TGTGCCAGCTCACCAGGACTAGCGGGGGGGGCCAGCTCCTACGAGCAGTACTTC.

This clonotype was found a few times. This rearrangement joins TRBV20-1 to TRBJ1-5; D gene uncertain. In germline, CDR1 is DFQATT, CDR2 SNEGSKA (reference sequence). This CDR3 spans 14 amino acids. The germline V and J ends were trimmed by 4 bases and 3 bases, with 13 bases remaining between them. The DNA of the CDR3 is TGCAGTGCTACCTCGGACTCCCTCAATCAGCCCCAGCATTTT. It encodes CSATSDSLNQPQHF.

At least ten counts were recorded for this clonotype. The V and J genes are TRBV29-1 and TRBJ2-5; possibly TRBD1 for D (6 bases). The germline V and J ends were trimmed by 4 bases and 1 base, with 7 bases remaining between them. Germline loops: CDR1 SQVTM, CDR2 ANQGSEA. This CDR3 has 12 residues. The CDR3 loop is CSVGQAQETQYF. As DNA, the CDR3 is TGCAGCGTTGGACAGGCCCAAGAGACCCAGTACTTC.

This clonotype was found a few times. The chain uses TRBV21-1 and TRBJ2-5; TRBD1, as called in the table, went unchecked against the DNA. TRBV21-1 is shown as a pseudogene. This CDR3 has 17 residues. The CDR3 here is CASNPPPGQGKVETQYF. CDR3 in DNA: TGTGCCAGCAACCCTCCACCGGGACAGGGGAAGGTAGAGACCCAGTACTTC.

This chain uses TRBV28 with TRBJ2-3; 7 bases line up with TRBD2. The CDR3 totals 17 residues. With V trimmed by 0 bases and J by 4 bases, 10 bases remained unmatched. Germline loops: CDR1 MDHEN, CDR2 SYDVKM. Here the CDR3 reads CASSLWNSAGVADTQYF. CDR3 sequence (DNA): TGTGCCAGCAGTTTATGGAACTCCGCGGGAGTGGCAGATACGCAGTATTTT.